The present TCR beta chain was sequenced within a study of beta chain features in type 1 diabetes. Turning to the study itself: Over all samples combined, around 110 million sorted cells were examined. General observations from the study: In comparison with healthy donors, patients had naive, central memory and Treg TCRB repertoires that appeared more similar. Any HLA-type effect on TCRB rearrangement remained unresolved here.

Germline V gives CDR1 MGHRA, CDR2 YSYEKL. The CDR3 runs 14 residues. Trimming took off 1 base at V and 3 bases at J, with 9 bases between the two ends. What was sequenced were expressed TCRB transcripts, since all of the isolated RNA had been reverse transcribed. The repertoire was sequenced with immunoSEQ multiplex PCR; TCRdb's copy has only in-frame clones and lacks some. The repertoire holds 350,000 or so clones, with about 20% as singletons. A few counts support this clone. What it binds is not known. In all sorted populations, purity surpassed 98%. Sequencing was done on a sample of naive CD4+ T cells from blood. The chain joins TRBV4-1 to TRBJ1-2, with a tentative D call TRBD1 (6 bases). The receptor comes from a woman younger than 35 in good health. The CDR3: CASSQGTADYGYTF. CDR3 sequence (DNA): TGCGCCAGCAGCCAAGGGACAGCCGACTATGGCTACACCTTC.